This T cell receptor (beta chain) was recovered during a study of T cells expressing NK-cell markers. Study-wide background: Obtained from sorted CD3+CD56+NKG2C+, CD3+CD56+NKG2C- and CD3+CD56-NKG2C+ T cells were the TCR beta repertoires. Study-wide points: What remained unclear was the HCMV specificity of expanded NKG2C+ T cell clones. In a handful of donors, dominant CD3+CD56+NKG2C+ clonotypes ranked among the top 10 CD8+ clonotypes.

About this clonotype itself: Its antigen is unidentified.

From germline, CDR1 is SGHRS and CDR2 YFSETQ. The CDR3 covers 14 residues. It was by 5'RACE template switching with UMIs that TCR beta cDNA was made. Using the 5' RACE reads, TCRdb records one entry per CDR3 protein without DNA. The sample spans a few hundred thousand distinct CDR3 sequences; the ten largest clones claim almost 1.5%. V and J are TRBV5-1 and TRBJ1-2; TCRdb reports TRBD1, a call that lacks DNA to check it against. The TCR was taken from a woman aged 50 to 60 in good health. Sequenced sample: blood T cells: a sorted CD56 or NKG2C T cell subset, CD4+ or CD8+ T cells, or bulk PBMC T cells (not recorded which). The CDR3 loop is CASSLEQGARGYTF.